This TCR beta chain derives from a study of PD-1 blockade in classical Hodgkin lymphoma (dated by TCRdb to about 2020). At the level of the whole study: Nivolumab dosing was 3 mg/kg intravenously every 2 weeks, continuing until either disease progression or unacceptable toxicity. The study used CyTOF and TCR beta sequencing to define a peripheral blood immune signature of response to PD-1 blockade in classical Hodgkin lymphoma. What the work shows at the level of the full study, not this receptor alone: Among trial patients, those achieving complete response had baseline diversity similar to that of newly diagnosed patients, while diversity was significantly lower in partial responders and progressors. A significant rise by C4D1 was seen in CD4+ but not CD8+ TCR diversity (p=0.0027 vs p=0.16), with the rise being most apparent in complete responders (p=0.02). Newly diagnosed patients were reported to have lower baseline TCR diversity than healthy donors, and relapsed/refractory patients were reported to have lower baseline TCR diversity still. Diversity was lower in patients who began nivolumab less than 1 year after ASCT, so these patients were left out of later analyses to avoid confounding by immune reconstitution. Only a single clinical trial cohort was studied, and what caused the repertoire differences, possibly disease activity or prior therapy, remained undefined.

For this clone: The specificity of this receptor is unknown. No much larger clone is present one base from it, and per-base qualities are unavailable.

The Qiagen DNeasy kit was used to extract genomic DNA both from unsorted PBMCs and from the negatively selected CD4+ and CD8+ fractions. TCR beta CDR3 regions were subjected to amplification by immunoSEQ multiplex PCR with primers that anneal to V and J segments. A synthetic immune receptor repertoire was used to minimize amplification bias, and any residual bias was removed computationally once sequencing was done. In the authors' own workflow: Repertoire diversity was quantified as the Shannon entropy index using custom Python scripts. Unsorted, CD4+ and CD8+ repertoires were examined separately, except in combined analyses, for which CD4+ and CD8+ sequences were merged in silico. A clone counted as expanded when the clone's frequency after treatment rose at least 2-fold relative to C1D1, and clones undetected at baseline were given a pseudocount of 0.5. Clones with 0 or 1 copy at C1D1 were defined as singleton clones, while clones with 2 or more copies were defined as non-singleton clones. Clones expanded in unsorted samples were labelled as CD4+, CD8+ or unknown by matching protein sequences in sorted samples from the same patient. Diversity changes from C1D1 to C4D1 were tested in paired samples using Wilcoxon tests. This is the immuneACCESS table as TCRdb keeps it, with only in-frame sequences that have V and J called. A part of the clones is gone; compared with another copy, unresolved V genes explain less than half, and the rest is unexplained. That table is the source of V, J and clone size, and D and trimming were worked out from the DNA. The sample records about 28,000 clones, 70% of which are singletons. More than 25% of the sample belongs to the ten largest clones.

The sample's time point label is to be understood as: cycle 2 day 1 (C2D1) of nivolumab. Every trial patient had relapsed following autologous stem cell transplantation, and prior brentuximab vedotin exposure was what differed among cohorts A, B and C. The trial cohort was composed of about 53 patients with relapsed/refractory classical Hodgkin lymphoma, for whom complete response, partial response or progressive disease was recorded as best overall response. Single-agent nivolumab was administered to trial patients in the multi-cohort phase II CheckMate 205 trial. An independent review committee assessed best overall response using the 2007 International Working Group response criteria. PBMCs from the trial were collected at three points: immediately before nivolumab initiation (C1D1), and during therapy at cycle 2 day 1 and cycle 4 day 1. Peripheral blood was collected in 8 mL Vacutainer Cell Preparation Tubes, from which PBMCs were isolated by centrifugation and then cryopreserved.

The receptor was derived from a human donor with classical Hodgkin lymphoma. The sample consisted of peripheral blood mononuclear cells (PBMCs), taken before the second cycle of nivolumab.

The CDR3 has the sequence CASSNFFSGGDTQYF. The bases read TGTGCCAGCAGCAACTTCTTTAGCGGGGGAGATACGCAGTATTTT. Recombination joined TRBV14 with TRBJ2-3; TRBD2 lines up with 9 middle nucleotides. Looking up the germline V gene yields CDR1 SGHDN and CDR2 FVKESK. Counted from cysteine to phenylalanine, this CDR3 has 15 amino acids. The kept DNA is CDR3 alone, 45 bases in frame from the first base. After removal of 5 bases from V and 5 bases from J, the junction retains 8 bases not matched to a gene.